This T cell receptor (beta chain) stems from a study of identifying expanded T cells in peripheral blood. V lost 6 bases to trimming and J lost 0 bases, with 15 bases between them. The CDR3 is made up of 15 amino acids. Per germline, CDR1 LNHDA and CDR2 SQIVND (reference sequence). Healthy donors had no documented immune events, such as infections, while sampled. Assay used: immunoSEQ multiplex PCR; TCRdb lists only in-frame clones, some missing. The table records 110,000 or so clones, 88% of them present only once. This chain uses TRBV19 with TRBJ2-7; maybe TRBD2 (6 bases). The source of this sequence is a person aged 18 to 70 in good health. The sample was blood. CDR3 sequence reads: CASRAAGGGSYEQYF. In DNA form, the CDR3 reads TGTGCCAGTAGAGCGGCCGGGGGTGGCTCCTACGAGCAGTACTTC.